This T cell receptor beta chain was sequenced during a study of molecular identifiers for immune sequencing clone quantification. Study conclusions and caveats: Over 98% of effector molecules, but under 1% in naive cells, were held by clones with more than 20 RNA copies.

Concerning this clonotype itself: Its antigen is as yet unknown. A much larger clonotype is one base distant, so this may be a read error. The CDR3 carries no conserved terminal phenylalanine or tryptophan, so it likely arises from a read error.

From the PCR reads, TCRdb called clonotypes with MiXCR, one entry per CDR3 protein. The sample holds approximately 550,000 distinct CDR3 sequences, 20% to 25% seen once. The authors gated naive CD8 T cells as CD8+CD4-CCR7+CD45RA+ for sorting. Deletions cut 1 base from V and 10 bases from J, with 8 bases between. CDR1 and CDR2 from the germline V gene are SEHNR and FQNEAQ (reference sequence). This CDR3 is 12 amino acids long. The sequenced material came from naive CD8+ T cells from blood, with Jurkat cell RNA spiked in. Subset described: FACS-sorted CD8+CD4-CCR7+CD45RA+ naive T cells. This TCR came from a human donor in good health. Some libraries in this study had Jurkat cell RNA spiked in. The chain has TRBV7-9 and TRBJ2-4, with unresolved D. The CDR3 nucleotides read TGTGCCAGCAGCTTAGAACAGTGGATTCAGTACTCC. As protein: CASSLEQWIQYS.